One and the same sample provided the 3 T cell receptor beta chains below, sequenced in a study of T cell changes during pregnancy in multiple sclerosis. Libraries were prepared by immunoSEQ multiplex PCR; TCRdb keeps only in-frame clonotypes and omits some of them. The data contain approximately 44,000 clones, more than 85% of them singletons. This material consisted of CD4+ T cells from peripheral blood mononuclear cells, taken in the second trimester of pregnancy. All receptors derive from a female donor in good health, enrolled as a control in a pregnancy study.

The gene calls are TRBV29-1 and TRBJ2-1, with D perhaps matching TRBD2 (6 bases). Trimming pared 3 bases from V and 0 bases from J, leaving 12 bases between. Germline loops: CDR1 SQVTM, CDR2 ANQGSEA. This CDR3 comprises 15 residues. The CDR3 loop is CSVERGRSSYNEQFF. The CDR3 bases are TGCAGCGTTGAGCGGGGTCGGAGCTCCTACAATGAGCAGTTCTTC.

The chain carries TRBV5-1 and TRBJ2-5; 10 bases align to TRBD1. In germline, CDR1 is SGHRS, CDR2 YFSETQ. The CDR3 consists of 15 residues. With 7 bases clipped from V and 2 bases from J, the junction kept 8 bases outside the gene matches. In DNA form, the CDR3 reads TGCGCCAGCCGACCCGGACAGGGGGATCAAGAGACCCAGTACTTC. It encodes CASRPGQGDQETQYF.

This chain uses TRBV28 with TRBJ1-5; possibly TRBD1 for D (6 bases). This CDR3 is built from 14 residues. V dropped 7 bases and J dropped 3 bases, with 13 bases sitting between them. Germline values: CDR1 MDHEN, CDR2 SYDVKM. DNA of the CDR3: TGTGCCAGCACCACAAGACAGGACAATCAGCCCCAGCATTTT. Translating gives CASTTRQDNQPQHF. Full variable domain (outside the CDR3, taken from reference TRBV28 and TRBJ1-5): DVKVTQSSRYLVKRTGEKVFLECVQDMDHENMFWYRQDPGLGLRLIYFSYDVKMKEKGDIPEGYSVSREKKERFSLILESASTNQTSMYLCASTTRQDNQPQHFGDGTRLSIL.